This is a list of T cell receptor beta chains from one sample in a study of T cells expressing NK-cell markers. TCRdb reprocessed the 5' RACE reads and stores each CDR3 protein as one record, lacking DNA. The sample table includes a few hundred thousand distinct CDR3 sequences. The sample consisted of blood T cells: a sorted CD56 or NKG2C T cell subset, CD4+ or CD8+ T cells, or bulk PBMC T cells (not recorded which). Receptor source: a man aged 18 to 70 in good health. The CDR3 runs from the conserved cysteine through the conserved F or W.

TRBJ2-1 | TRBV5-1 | CASSPGEGDYNEQFF
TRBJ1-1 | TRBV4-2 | CASSQDYGAMNTEAFF
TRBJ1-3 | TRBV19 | CASSNSPGQGWRNTIYF
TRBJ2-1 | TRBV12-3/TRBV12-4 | CATSLAREQFF
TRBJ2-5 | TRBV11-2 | CASSLGVLTEGETQYF
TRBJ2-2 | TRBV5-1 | CASSAHTGQNTGELFF
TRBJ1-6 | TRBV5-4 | CASRNRDRESSPLHF
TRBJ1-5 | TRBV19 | CASSIADRSKEPQHF
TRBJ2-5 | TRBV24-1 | CATSVAGLAVSRETQYF
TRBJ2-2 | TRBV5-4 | CASSLRRANTGELFF
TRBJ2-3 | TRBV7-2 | CASTSRDRAGDTQYF
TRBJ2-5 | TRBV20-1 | CSARAGGSPYF
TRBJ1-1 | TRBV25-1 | CASNWGDRPNTEAFF
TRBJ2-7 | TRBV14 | CASSPGLGRGQYF
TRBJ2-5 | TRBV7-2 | CASSLSSSGGPQETQYF
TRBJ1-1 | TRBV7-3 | CASSPQGGDEAFF
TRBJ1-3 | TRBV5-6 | CASSFVRSSAGNTIYF
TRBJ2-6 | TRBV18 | CASSPGGDRASWANVLTF
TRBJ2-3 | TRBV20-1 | CSASRRSGGPFVDTQYF
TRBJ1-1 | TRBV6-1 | CASSLTGVGTEAFF
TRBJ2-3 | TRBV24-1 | CATSAPAGGDTQYF
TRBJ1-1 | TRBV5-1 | CASSPGQRGWDTEAFF
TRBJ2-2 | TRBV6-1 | CASSRDWNTGELFF
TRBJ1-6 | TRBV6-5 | CASSPRHPYNSPLHF
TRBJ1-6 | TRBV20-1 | CSARDHYRGSPLHF
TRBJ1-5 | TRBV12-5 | CASGLVLSGDFWQPQHF
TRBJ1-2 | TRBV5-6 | CASSALGPLGDYGYTF
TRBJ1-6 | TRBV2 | CASSANMGNSPLHF
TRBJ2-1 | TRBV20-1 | CSAEGLRRGNEQFF
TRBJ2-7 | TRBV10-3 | CAISESTGGRSEQYF
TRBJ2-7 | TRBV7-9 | CASSYTGTGEYEQYF
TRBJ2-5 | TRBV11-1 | CASSPGAAETQYF
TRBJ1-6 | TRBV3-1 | CASSPAVGPLHF
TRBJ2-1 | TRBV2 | CANPGLAGYEQFF
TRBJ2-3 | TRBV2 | CANLVGDTQYF
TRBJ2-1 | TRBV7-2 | CASTKDKSSYNEQFF
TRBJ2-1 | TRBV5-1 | CASSTRPGDNEQFF
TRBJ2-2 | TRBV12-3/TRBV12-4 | CASSLGIGGWDTGELFF
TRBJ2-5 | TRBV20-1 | CSARALGQGIETQYF
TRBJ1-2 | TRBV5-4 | CASREGGVSNYGYTF
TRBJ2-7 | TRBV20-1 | CSASLWGEPASYEQYF
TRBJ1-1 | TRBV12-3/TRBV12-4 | CASRKEKLNTEAFF
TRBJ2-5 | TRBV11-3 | CASSLGIHRQETQYF
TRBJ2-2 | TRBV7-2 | CASSLFGGAVTGELFF
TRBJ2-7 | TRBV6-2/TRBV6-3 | CATRTYSGQDYEQYF
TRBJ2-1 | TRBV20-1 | CSARARGSGHSYNEQFF
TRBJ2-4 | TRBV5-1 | CASSLLAGALKNIQYF
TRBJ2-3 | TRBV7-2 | CASSLTARRGDTQYF
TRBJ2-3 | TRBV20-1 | CSARKRWGDTQYF
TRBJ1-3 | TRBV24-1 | CATSDGRGMFGNTIYF